This record concerns one TCR beta chain sequence. The CDR3 covers 16 residues. Trimming took 0 bases from V and 2 from J; bases not matched to a gene: 5. CDR1 SGHRS and CDR2 YFSETQ come from the germline V gene. The data were obtained in a study of shared clonotypes between healthy human individuals. Whole-study context: Donor ages ranged 18 to 49 years: a couple of women, a few men.

DNA at 200 ng, 25,000 to 35,000 T cell genomes, went into sorted-subset replicate PCRs. In the source study's methods: Junction-only sequences without quality scores came from ImmunoSEQ, so filtering differed. TCRdb keeps only in-frame clones here, not all; method: immunoSEQ multiplex PCR. V, J and clone size are taken as reported in that table, and D and trimming were inferred from the DNA itself. The sample consists of about 1 million clones, 65% to 80% of them appearing once. This clonotype was sampled from a man aged 18-30 years in good health. Sequences were obtained from memory CD4+ T cells sorted from blood. Subset denoted: CD45RA-negative fraction. The genes are TRBV5-1 and TRBJ2-7, with 10 bases matching TRBD2. The CDR3 loop reads CASSLVSSGSTYEQYF. The CDR3 bases are TGCGCCAGCAGCTTGGTTTCTAGCGGGAGTACCTACGAGCAGTACTTC.